The sequence of this T cell receptor beta chain was determined in a study of blood T cell repertoires in COVID-19. Germline loops: CDR1 SGHNT, CDR2 YYREEE (reference sequence). This CDR3 comprises 14 residues. J lost 6 bases, V lost 3 bases, and 4 bases had no gene match. As processed by the authors: Estimation of nucleated cell counts was performed using reference gene primer amplification. The assay was immunoSEQ multiplex PCR, and TCRdb's table has in-frame clones only and misses some. Clone size and the V and J calls come from that table; the DNA yielded D and trimming. The data contain hundreds of thousands of clones, 83% of them singletons.

The sequence came from a woman aged 45-59 years who had recovered from COVID-19. The sequenced sample was peripheral blood. The chain uses TRBV5-4 and TRBJ2-2, with 8 bases fitting TRBD2. The CDR3 sequence is CASSSGGIAGELFF. The CDR3 DNA reads TGTGCCAGCAGCTCGGGGGGGATCGCCGGGGAGCTGTTTTTT.